This T cell receptor (beta chain) stems from a study of CD8 T cells in ankylosing spondylitis. In this sample, this clonotype turned up many times. Its antigen is not known. The TCR beta libraries were generated through quantitative 5'-RACE incorporating molecular barcodes. TCRdb recomputed calls from the 5' RACE reads with MiXCR, one row per CDR3 protein. Seen here are approximately 140,000 distinct CDR3 sequences, around 42% observed once, and the top ten hold about 15%. Trimming cost V 7 bases and J 4 bases, with 15 bases left between them. This CDR3 region has 14 residues. The germline CDR1 and CDR2 sequences are KGHDR and SFDVKD. Study findings and constraints: CD8+ by phenotype, disease-linked clones were relatively rare in peripheral blood. Ankylosing spondylitis blood appeared to be characterized by a TCR beta motif of 7 to 9 highly homologous variants. Disease-linked clones reportedly showed significant enrichment in matched ankylosing spondylitis synovial fluid.

The chain has TRBV24-1 and TRBJ2-5; D unclear. This sequence originates from a male donor with ankylosing spondylitis. The specimen was synovial fluid, either unsorted or a sorted T cell fraction (not recorded which). The CDR3 sequence is CATSQTKEVETQYF. In DNA, the CDR3 is TGTGCCACCAGCCAAACCAAGGAAGTAGAGACCCAGTACTTC.